The subject of this entry is one TCR beta chain. The data stem from a study of blood T cell repertoires in COVID-19. CDR1 MNHEY and CDR2 SMNVEV come from the germline V gene (reference sequence). The V and J ends lost 5 bases and 4 bases, in that order; junction bases with no gene match: 3. The CDR3 totals 15 residues. Measured with immunoSEQ multiplex PCR; TCRdb has only the in-frame clones, and not every one. The sample carries 150,000 or so clones, more than 80% recorded once. Those enrolled, adults aged 18 to 89 years, came from about two dozen US areas. What was sequenced was PBMCs or T cells enriched from blood (not recorded which). V gene TRBV27 combines with J gene TRBJ2-3; 13 bases fit TRBD2. The source of this sequence is a man over 45 who had recovered from COVID-19. The chain's CDR3 is CASSPTSGGADTQYF. CDR3 DNA sequence: TGTGCCAGCAGTCCCACTAGCGGGGGGGCAGATACGCAGTATTTT.